This is a list of T cell receptor beta chains from one sample in a study of early T cells in non-severe SARS-CoV-2 infection. TCRdb re-analysed the 5' RACE reads in MiXCR, keeping a single row per CDR3 protein. The sample lists approximately 70,000 distinct CDR3 sequences, 10% to 15% occurring once. This sample comprised whole blood, obtained at baseline. The origin of the receptors is an adult who was a healthcare worker with PCR-confirmed SARS-CoV-2 infection or an uninfected control (not recorded which). The donor label of this sample is uncertain. CDR3s include the opening cysteine and the closing phenylalanine or tryptophan. A D gene is named only where the DNA matches it firmly. Clone sizes are given selectively: once, few, many, or a class where the clone is expanded.

V gene,D gene,clone size,J gene,CDR3 DNA,CDR3 protein
TRBV7-9,.,many,TRBJ2-7,TGTGCCAGCAGCCACTCCTTAGTATCCAACTACGAGCAGTACTTC,CASSHSLVSNYEQYF
TRBV6-1,TRBD1,.,TRBJ1-1,TGTGCCAGCAGTGAGGTCGAGGACAGGGGCACTGAAGCTTTCTTT,CASSEVEDRGTEAFF
TRBV7-8,.,medium-sized,TRBJ2-7,TGTGCCAGCAGCTTAGGGACCTCCGCCGAGCAGTACTTC,CASSLGTSAEQYF
TRBV3-1,TRBD1,once,TRBJ1-2,TGTGCCAGCAGCCAAGCAGGGGGCGGGAACTATGGCTACACCTTC,CASSQAGGGNYGYTF
TRBV6-1,.,many,TRBJ1-5,TGTGCCACCAAACGTGCAAGAGAACCCTATAGCAATCAGCCCCAGCATTTT,CATKRAREPYSNQPQHF
TRBV6-5,TRBD2,many,TRBJ2-3,TGTGCCAGCAGTCGGGGACTAGCGGCAAATACGCAGTATTTT,CASSRGLAANTQYF
TRBV2,TRBD2,.,TRBJ2-3,TGTGCCAGCAGTCGGACTAGCGGGAGGGCCTCCACAGATACGCAGTATTTT,CASSRTSGRASTDTQYF
TRBV5-1,.,.,TRBJ2-3,TGCGCCAGCAGCTTGGTTGTGGGGGCTCTTGCAGATACGCAGTATTTT,CASSLVVGALADTQYF
TRBV29-1,.,many,TRBJ1-2,TGCAGCGTTGAACACACAAACTATGGCTACACCTTC,CSVEHTNYGYTF
TRBV7-2,TRBD1,few,TRBJ2-4,TGTGCCAGCAGCTCGGGACAGGGGTTGGCCAAAAACATTCAGTACTTC,CASSSGQGLAKNIQYF
TRBV7-2,.,few,TRBJ2-3,TGTGCCAGCAGCCCACGACTATTAACAGATACGCAGTATTTT,CASSPRLLTDTQYF
TRBV6-2/TRBV6-3,.,many,TRBJ2-3,TGTGCCAGCAGTTACGGTCCGGACTCCCCGATGACAGATACGCAGTATTTT,CASSYGPDSPMTDTQYF
TRBV12-3/TRBV12-4,TRBD2,many,TRBJ2-3,TGTGCCAGCAGTTCCCCCCGGCGGGGGGGCACAGATACGCAGTATTTT,CASSSPRRGGTDTQYF
TRBV5-4,.,few,TRBJ1-2,TGTGCCAGCAGCTTGGCACTATGGGAGCATAACTATGGCTACACCTTC,CASSLALWEHNYGYTF
TRBV30,.,many,TRBJ2-3,TGTGCCTGGAGCCGACTTTCCACAGATACGCAGTATTTT,CAWSRLSTDTQYF
TRBV5-1,.,many,TRBJ2-1,TGCGCCAGCAGCTTGGGGGAATCCTACAATGAGCAGTTCTTC,CASSLGESYNEQFF
TRBV29-1,.,.,TRBJ2-5,TGCAGCGTTGCCCCCACCGTTGGCGTCAGTCTAACGACCCAGCACTTC,CSVAPTVGVSLTTQHF
TRBV7-3,TRBD1,.,TRBJ2-2,TGTGCCAGCAGCTTATTACAGGGGTCCGGGGAGCTGTTTTTT,CASSLLQGSGELFF
TRBV6-5,.,many,TRBJ2-5,TGTGCCAGCAGTTACTCGAAATCACCTCAGCCCCAGTACTTC,CASSYSKSPQPQYF
TRBV2,.,.,TRBJ2-3,TGTGCCAGCAGTGCCGGCCCCAGGGAAGCAGATACGCAGTATTTT,CASSAGPREADTQYF
TRBV28,.,few,TRBJ2-5,TGTGCCAGCAGTACCCCACAGCGCCGACCCCAAGAGACCCAGTACTTC,CASSTPQRRPQETQYF
TRBV7-9,.,.,TRBJ2-3,TGTGCCAGCAGCACTTACAACCTCCTTAGCACAGATACGCAGTATTTT,CASSTYNLLSTDTQYF
TRBV27,.,.,TRBJ1-5,TGTGCCAGCAGTTTAGTCCCGGTCCGGGGGCCTAATCAGCCCCAGCATTTT,CASSLVPVRGPNQPQHF
TRBV6-1,.,few,TRBJ2-1,TGTGCCAGCAGTGAAGCCAGGGGATACAATGAGCAGTTCTTC,CASSEARGYNEQFF
TRBV27,.,.,TRBJ2-4,TGTGCCAGCAGTTTAGGGGGATGGGCGGACATTCAGTACTTC,CASSLGGWADIQYF
TRBV12-5,TRBD1,few,TRBJ1-1,TGTGCTAGTGGTTGGACAGGGAGTACTGAAGCTTTCTTT,CASGWTGSTEAFF
TRBV20-1,.,.,TRBJ2-7,TGCAGTGCTAGTCTCACGGGGACCTACGAGCAGTACTTC,CSASLTGTYEQYF
TRBV14,.,.,TRBJ2-5,TGTGCCAGCAGCCAAAAGAGTTGGGGCAGCCAAGAGACCCAGTACTTC,CASSQKSWGSQETQYF
TRBV20-1,TRBD2,many,TRBJ2-3,TGCAGTGCCCGACGGGCGGGGGTGACAGATACGCAGTATTTT,CSARRAGVTDTQYF
TRBV2,TRBD2,few,TRBJ2-1,TGTGCCAGCAGTGAAGGACTAGCGGGAGTTGAGCAGTTCTTC,CASSEGLAGVEQFF
TRBV7-6,.,.,TRBJ2-5,TGTGCCAGCAGCTTAGGCTCCCGAAACCCGGAGACCCAGTACTTC,CASSLGSRNPETQYF
TRBV29-1,.,.,TRBJ2-5,TGCAGCGTCCTGACACCTCAAGAGACCCAGTACTTC,CSVLTPQETQYF
TRBV21-1,.,many,TRBJ2-1,TGTGCCAGCAGCGTGGGGACCCGGGTCTTC,CASSVGTRVF
TRBV20-1,.,.,TRBJ2-7,TGCAGTGCTAGAGATTATATCCAGCAGTACTTC,CSARDYIQQYF
TRBV9,TRBD1,.,TRBJ2-7,TGTGCCAGCAGCACGCAAGCCGGGACAGGAGGCGAGCAGTACTTC,CASSTQAGTGGEQYF
TRBV5-1,TRBD1,.,TRBJ2-2,TGCGCCAGCAGCTCATCAGGGACAGCGAACACCGGGGAGCTGTTTTTT,CASSSSGTANTGELFF
TRBV7-2,.,few,TRBJ2-2,TGTGCCAGCAGCTTATGGTCGGGGGCGAGGGACACCGGGGAGCTGTTTTTT,CASSLWSGARDTGELFF
TRBV30,.,medium-sized,TRBJ1-6,TGTGCCTGGAGTACTAATCACCGGTCACCCCTCCACTTT,CAWSTNHRSPLHF
TRBV20-1,TRBD1,.,TRBJ1-2,TGCAGTGCGCGGACAGGGGGCGAGTTCGGTGCGAACTATGGCTACACCTTC,CSARTGGEFGANYGYTF
TRBV3-1,TRBD1,many,TRBJ1-2,TGTGCCAGCAGCCAATACTCGGGACAGGGAAGGGACTATGGCTACACCTTC,CASSQYSGQGRDYGYTF
TRBV12-3/TRBV12-4,.,.,TRBJ1-5,TGTGCCAGCAGTTTCGGGGCTAGCAATCAGCCCCAGCATTTT,CASSFGASNQPQHF
TRBV2,.,many,TRBJ2-3,TGTGCCAGCAGCGCGGTAACGAGGACAGATACGCAGTATTTT,CASSAVTRTDTQYF
TRBV3-1,TRBD2,few,TRBJ2-3,TGTGCCAGCAGCCAAGTAGCGGGAGGGAGCACAGATACGCAGTATTTT,CASSQVAGGSTDTQYF
TRBV27,TRBD2,few,TRBJ2-1,TGTGCCAGCAGTTTATTCGGGGGGGCTCACAATGAGCAGTTCTTC,CASSLFGGAHNEQFF
TRBV19,.,many,TRBJ2-6,TGTGCCAGTAGTACCCGAACCGACTCTAAGACCAACGTCCTGACTTTC,CASSTRTDSKTNVLTF
TRBV5-1,.,many,TRBJ2-7,TGCGCCAGCAGCTTGTGGGGGGACCCTCCAACCTACGAGCAGTACTTC,CASSLWGDPPTYEQYF
TRBV5-4,TRBD1,.,TRBJ1-2,TGTGCCAGCAGCTTGGCCGGGACAGGGGGGATCTATGGCTACACCTTC,CASSLAGTGGIYGYTF
TRBV6-2/TRBV6-3,.,few,TRBJ2-7,TGTGCCAGCAGTTACTACCGGGACGCCACCTACGAGCAGTACTTC,CASSYYRDATYEQYF
TRBV5-4,.,many,TRBJ1-2,TGTGCCAGCAGCTTGGGGGGCGTCCCCTCAGGCTATGGCTACACCTTC,CASSLGGVPSGYGYTF
TRBV27,.,few,TRBJ2-7,TGTGCCAGCAGCCCCCTTGGAGGTGAGCAGTACTTC,CASSPLGGEQYF
TRBV27,TRBD1,.,TRBJ2-1,TGTGCCAGCAGTTTGGGGACAGGGGTTAGTGAGTTCTTC,CASSLGTGVSEFF
TRBV12-3/TRBV12-4,.,.,TRBJ2-2,TGTGCCAGCAGTTTAGAGGGAGCCGACACCGGGGAGCTGTTTTTT,CASSLEGADTGELFF
TRBV29-1,.,many,TRBJ2-3,TGCAGCGTCGAAACAGATACGCAGTATTTT,CSVETDTQYF
TRBV29-1,.,.,TRBJ2-3,TGCAGCGTTGGGGCGGTAGGGGTCCGCACGCAGTATTTT,CSVGAVGVRTQYF